The T cell receptor beta chain described here comes from a study of blood T cell repertoires in COVID-19. Overall study: There were acute and convalescent COVID-19 samples, and they came from the United States, Italy and Spain. PBMCs, B-cell-depleted T cells, or T cells provided the cDNA or gDNA that made up the material.

Repertoires were generated with immunoSEQ multiplex PCR, while TCRdb's copy carries only in-frame clones and drops some. There are fewer than 200,000 clones in the sample; 82% occur only once, and about a fifth lies in the top ten. The germline V gene has CDR1 GTSNPN and CDR2 SVGIG (reference sequence). V was clipped by 4 bases and J by 6 bases; unmatched bases: 1. This CDR3 is 14 amino acids long. This clone occurred a few times. Source material: peripheral blood. The chain joins TRBV30 to TRBJ2-1; 15 bases map to TRBD2. The sequence came from a woman of 80 years or more with acute or convalescent COVID-19. The CDR3 bases are TGTGCCTGGACGGGACTAGCGGGAGGCAATGAGCAGTTCTTC. Protein sequence: CAWTGLAGGNEQFF.